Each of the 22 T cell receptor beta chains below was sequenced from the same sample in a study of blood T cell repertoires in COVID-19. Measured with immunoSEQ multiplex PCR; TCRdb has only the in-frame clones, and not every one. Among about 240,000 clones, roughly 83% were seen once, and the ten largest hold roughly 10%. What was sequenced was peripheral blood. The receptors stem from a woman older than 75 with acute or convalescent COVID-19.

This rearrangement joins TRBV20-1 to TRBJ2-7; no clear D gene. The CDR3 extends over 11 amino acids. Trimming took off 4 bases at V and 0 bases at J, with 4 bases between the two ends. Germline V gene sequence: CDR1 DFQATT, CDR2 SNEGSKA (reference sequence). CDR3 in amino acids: CSATGSYEQYF. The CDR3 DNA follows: TGCAGTGCTACCGGCTCCTACGAGCAGTACTTC.

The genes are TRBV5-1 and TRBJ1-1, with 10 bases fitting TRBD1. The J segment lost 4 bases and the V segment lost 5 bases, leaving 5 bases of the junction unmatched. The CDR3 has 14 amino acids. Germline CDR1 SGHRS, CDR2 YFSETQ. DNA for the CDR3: TGCGCCAGCAGACCCGGACAGGGGGTCACTGAAGCTTTCTTT. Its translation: CASRPGQGVTEAFF. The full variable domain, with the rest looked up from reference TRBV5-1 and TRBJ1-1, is KAGVTQTPRYLIKTRGQQVTLSCSPISGHRSVSWYQQTPGQGLQFLFEYFSETQRNKGNFPGRFSGRQFSNSRSEMNVSTLELGDSALYLCASRPGQGVTEAFFGQGTRLTVV.

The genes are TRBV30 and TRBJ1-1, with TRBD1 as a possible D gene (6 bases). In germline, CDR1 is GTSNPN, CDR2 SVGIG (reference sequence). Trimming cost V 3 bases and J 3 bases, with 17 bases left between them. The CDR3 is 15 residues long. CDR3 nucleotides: TGTGCCTGGAGCCTCAAGGCAGGGGCGGACACTGAAGCTTTCTTT. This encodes CAWSLKAGADTEAFF.

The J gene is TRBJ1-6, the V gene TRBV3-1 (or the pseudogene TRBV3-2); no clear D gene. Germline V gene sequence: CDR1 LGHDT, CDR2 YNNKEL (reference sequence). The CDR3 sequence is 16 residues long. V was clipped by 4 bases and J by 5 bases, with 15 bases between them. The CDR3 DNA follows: TGTGCCAGCAGCCCATACCCGGGAGCCAATAATTCACCCCTCCACTTT. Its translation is CASSPYPGANNSPLHF.

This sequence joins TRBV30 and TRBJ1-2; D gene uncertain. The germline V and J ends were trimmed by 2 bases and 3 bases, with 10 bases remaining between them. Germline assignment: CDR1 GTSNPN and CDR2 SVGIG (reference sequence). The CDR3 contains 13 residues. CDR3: CAWSPLVDYGYTF. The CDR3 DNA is TGTGCCTGGAGTCCACTCGTGGACTATGGCTACACCTTC.

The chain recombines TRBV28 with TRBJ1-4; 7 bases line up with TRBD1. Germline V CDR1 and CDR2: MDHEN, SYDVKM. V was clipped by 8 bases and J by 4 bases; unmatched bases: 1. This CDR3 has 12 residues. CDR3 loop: CASGTVNEKLFF. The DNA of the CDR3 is TGTGCCAGCGGGACAGTTAATGAAAAACTGTTTTTT.

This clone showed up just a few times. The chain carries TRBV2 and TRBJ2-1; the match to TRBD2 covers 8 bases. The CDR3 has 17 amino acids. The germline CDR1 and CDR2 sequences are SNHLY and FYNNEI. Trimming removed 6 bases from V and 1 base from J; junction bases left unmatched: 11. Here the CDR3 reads CASRLSGAFNSYNEQFF. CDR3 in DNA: TGTGCCAGCAGACTTAGCGGGGCGTTCAATTCCTACAATGAGCAGTTCTTC.

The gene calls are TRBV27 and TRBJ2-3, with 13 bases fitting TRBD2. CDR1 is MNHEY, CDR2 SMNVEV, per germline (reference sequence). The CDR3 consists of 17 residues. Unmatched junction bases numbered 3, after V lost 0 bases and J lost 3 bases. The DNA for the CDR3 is TGTGCCAGCAGTTTATCAACGGGACTAGCGGGGACAGATACGCAGTATTTT. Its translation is CASSLSTGLAGTDTQYF.

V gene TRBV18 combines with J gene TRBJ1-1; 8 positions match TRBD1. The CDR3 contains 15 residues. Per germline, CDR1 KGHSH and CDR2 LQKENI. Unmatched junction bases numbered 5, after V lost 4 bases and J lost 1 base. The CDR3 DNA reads TGTGCCAGCTCACAATCACAGGGGGAGAACACTGAAGCTTTCTTT. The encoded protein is CASSQSQGENTEAFF. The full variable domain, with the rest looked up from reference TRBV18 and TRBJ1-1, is NAGVMQNPRHLVRRRGQEARLRCSPMKGHSHVYWYRQLPEEGLKFMVYLQKENIIDESGMPKERFSAEFPKEGPSILRIQQVVRGDSAAYFCASSQSQGENTEAFFGQGTRLTVV.

The CDR3 coding sequence is TGTGCCAGCTCACCACTGGGGGCCGGGACCGGGAACACTGAAGCTTTCTTT. Translation: CASSPLGAGTGNTEAFF. The V gene is TRBV18, the J gene TRBJ1-1; D might be TRBD1 (6 bases). Per germline, CDR1 KGHSH and CDR2 LQKENI. V shed 1 base and J shed 1 base, with 16 bases lying between them. The CDR3 spans 17 residues.

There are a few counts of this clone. The CDR3 sequence: CASSFPGGVRNSPLHF. Written as DNA, the CDR3 is TGTGCCAGCAGTTTCCCGGGGGGCGTAAGGAATTCACCCCTCCACTTT. V usage is TRBV28 and J usage is TRBJ1-6; a possible D gene is TRBD1 (6 bases). V lost 3 bases and J lost 7, with 16 bases in between. Germline V CDR1 and CDR2: MDHEN, SYDVKM. The CDR3 is 16 amino acids.

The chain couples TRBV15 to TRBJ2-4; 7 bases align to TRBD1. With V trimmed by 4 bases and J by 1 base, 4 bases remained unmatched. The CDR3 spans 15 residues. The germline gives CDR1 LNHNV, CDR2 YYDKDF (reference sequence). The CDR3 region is CATSKGAGAKNIQYF. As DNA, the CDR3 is TGTGCCACCAGCAAGGGGGCAGGGGCCAAAAACATTCAGTACTTC.

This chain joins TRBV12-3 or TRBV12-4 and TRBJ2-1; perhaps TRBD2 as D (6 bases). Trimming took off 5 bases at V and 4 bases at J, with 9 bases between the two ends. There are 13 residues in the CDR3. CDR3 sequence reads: CASSRLVYNEQFF. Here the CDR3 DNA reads TGTGCCAGCAGTCGACTAGTTTACAATGAGCAGTTCTTC.

CDR3 loop: CASSNRGANTGELFF. DNA for the CDR3: TGTGCCAGCAGCAACCGCGGGGCGAACACCGGGGAGCTGTTTTTT. V gene TRBV9 combines with J gene TRBJ2-2; possible D gene TRBD2, 6 bases. The CDR3 loop spans 15 amino acids. Trimming stripped 4 bases from V and 0 bases from J, with 10 bases between. Germline V CDR1 and CDR2: SGDLS, YYNGEE.

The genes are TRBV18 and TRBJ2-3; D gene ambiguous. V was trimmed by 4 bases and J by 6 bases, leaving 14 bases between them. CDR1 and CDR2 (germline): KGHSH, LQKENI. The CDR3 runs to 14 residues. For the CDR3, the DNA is TGTGCCAGCTCACGGGCAACCACGACCGATACGCAGTATTTT. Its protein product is CASSRATTTDTQYF.

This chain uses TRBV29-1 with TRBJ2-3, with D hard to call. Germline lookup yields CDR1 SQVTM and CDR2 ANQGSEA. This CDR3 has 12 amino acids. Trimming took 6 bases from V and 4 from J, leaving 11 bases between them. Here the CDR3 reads CSVTLQADTQYF. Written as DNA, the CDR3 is TGCAGCGTGACCCTCCAGGCAGATACGCAGTATTTT.

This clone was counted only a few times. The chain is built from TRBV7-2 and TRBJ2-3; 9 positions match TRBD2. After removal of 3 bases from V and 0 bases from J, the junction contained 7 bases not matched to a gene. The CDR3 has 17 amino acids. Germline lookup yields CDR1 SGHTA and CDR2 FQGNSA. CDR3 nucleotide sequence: TGTGCCAGCAGCTTGGGGCGGGGGGGCCGGAGCACAGATACGCAGTATTTT. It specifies CASSLGRGGRSTDTQYF.

CDR3 amino acids: CASSLRGGDREKLFF. The CDR3 nucleotides read TGTGCCAGCAGCCTTCGAGGGGGGGATCGCGAAAAACTGTTTTTT. The V gene is TRBV7-6, the J gene TRBJ1-4; a possible D gene is TRBD1 (6 bases). Trimming took 5 bases from V and 8 from J, leaving 18 bases between them. Germline lookup yields CDR1 SGHVS and CDR2 FNYEAQ. CDR3 length: 15 residues.

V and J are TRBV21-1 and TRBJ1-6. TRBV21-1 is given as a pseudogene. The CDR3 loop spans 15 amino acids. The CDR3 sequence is CASSKGAILNSPLHF. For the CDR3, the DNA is TGTGCCAGCAGCAAAGGTGCCATACTTAATTCACCCCTCCACTTT.

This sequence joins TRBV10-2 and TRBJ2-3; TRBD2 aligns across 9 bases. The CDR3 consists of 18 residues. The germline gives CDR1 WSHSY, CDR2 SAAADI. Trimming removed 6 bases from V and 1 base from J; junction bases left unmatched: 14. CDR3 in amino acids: CASSDPFRGGVGTDTQYF. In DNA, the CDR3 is TGCGCCAGCAGCGACCCCTTCCGCGGGGGGGTAGGCACAGATACGCAGTATTTT.

The CDR3, as DNA: TGTGCCAGCAGTTCCCGGGACAGGGGTAACTATGGCTACACCTTC. It yields the protein CASSSRDRGNYGYTF. V gene TRBV6-2 or TRBV6-3 combines with J gene TRBJ1-2; 10 bases are a match to TRBD1. With 4 bases clipped from V and 1 base from J, the junction kept 3 bases outside the gene matches. The CDR3 has 15 amino acids. CDR1 is MNHEY, CDR2 SVGEGT, per germline.

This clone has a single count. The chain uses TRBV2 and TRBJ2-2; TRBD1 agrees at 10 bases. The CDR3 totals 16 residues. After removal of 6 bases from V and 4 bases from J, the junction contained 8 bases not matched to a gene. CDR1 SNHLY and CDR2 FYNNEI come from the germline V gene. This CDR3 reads CASRMETGGFTGELFF. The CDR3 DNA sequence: TGTGCCAGCAGAATGGAGACAGGGGGCTTCACCGGGGAGCTGTTTTTT.